This T cell receptor (beta chain) came from a study of cytomegalovirus exposure and HLA in healthy donors. Study conclusions and caveats: Later on, an analysis tied 15,000 to 20,000 TCR beta sequences to HLA alleles at 0.05 false discovery rate. A missense variant in DCLRE1C was later tied to TCR beta V- and J-gene trimming.

This clone showed up just a few times. What it binds is not known. The PCR made use of 60 Vbeta and 13 Jbeta primers. Clones were sequenced by immunoSEQ multiplex PCR, and TCRdb holds only the in-frame ones, with some missing. The repertoire holds over 150,000 clones, with less than 80% as singletons. The CDR3 loop spans 13 amino acids. V lost 2 bases, J lost 3 bases, and 7 bases lay in between. Germline loops: CDR1 SEHNR, CDR2 FQNEAQ (reference sequence). This clonotype was sampled from a man under 40 in good health and CMV-seronegative. The chain recombines TRBV7-9 with TRBJ1-1, with unresolved D. The sample comprised PBMCs. This CDR3 reads CASSLNTDTEAFF. The CDR3 DNA is TGTGCCAGCAGCTTAAACACCGACACTGAAGCTTTCTTT. The whole variable domain, filled in from reference TRBV7-9 and TRBJ1-1, reads DTGVSQNPRHKITKRGQNVTFRCDPISEHNRLYWYRQTLGQGPEFLTYFQNEAQLEKSRLLSDRFSAERPKGSFSTLEIQRTEQGDSAMYLCASSLNTDTEAFFGQGTRLTVV.